The 27 T cell receptor beta chains below were found in one sample sequenced in a study of CD8 T cells in ankylosing spondylitis (dated by TCRdb to about 2017). Study-wide findings and limitations: A TCR beta motif of eight highly homologous amino acid variants appeared characteristic of blood from ankylosing spondylitis patients.

The library was generated by 5' RACE. For sequencing, an Illumina HiSeq 2500 was employed. In-frame beta chains were kept once TCRdb had trimmed the public reads at Q25 with fastp and called clones with MiXCR. Rows matching on CDR3 protein sequence are summarized as one entry with the most common DNA and genes. Across this sample there are about 340,000 distinct CDR3 sequences, with 7% to 9% seen only once. The ten largest make up roughly 15% of the sample. No antigen has been identified for these receptors. Input material: blood, either unsorted or a sorted T cell fraction (not recorded which). All receptors come from a male donor with ankylosing spondylitis.

This clonotype appeared once. Here the CDR3 omits its conserved ending phenylalanine or tryptophan, so a read error is the likely source. The chain combines TRBV5-1 with TRBJ1-2; D remains unclear. V lost 3 bases and J lost 0, with 9 bases in between. Germline V CDR1 and CDR2: SGHRS, YFSETQ. This CDR3 contains 14 residues. The CDR3 DNA sequence: TGCGCCAGCAGCTATCCGGAGGCTAACTATGGCTACACCCTC. Its protein product is CASSYPEANYGYTL.

This clonotype was detected many times. This CDR3 is CASSLAGNHITDTQYF. CDR3 sequence (DNA): TGCGCCAGCAGCTTGGCAGGGAACCACATCACAGATACGCAGTATTTT. The chain links TRBV5-1 to TRBJ2-3; weak D call: TRBD1 (5 bases). Germline CDR1 reads SGHRS; CDR2 reads YFSETQ. V was shortened by 0 bases and J by 2 bases, with 13 bases between the two germline ends. The CDR3 length is 16 residues. The variable domain in full, completed from reference TRBV5-1 and TRBJ2-3, reads KAGVTQTPRYLIKTRGQQVTLSCSPISGHRSVSWYQQTPGQGLQFLFEYFSETQRNKGNFPGRFSGRQFSNSRSEMNVSTLELGDSALYLCASSLAGNHITDTQYFGPGTRLTVL.

This clonotype appeared many times. The chain employs TRBV12-3 or TRBV12-4 and TRBJ2-1; the D gene is possibly TRBD2 (6 bases). The germline V and J ends were trimmed by 2 bases and 15 bases, with 14 bases remaining between them. The CDR3 consists of 12 residues. The DNA for the CDR3 is TGTGCCAGCAGTTTATACTGGGGGGTTGCGTTCTTC. This translates into CASSLYWGVAFF.

The chain joins TRBV6-2 or TRBV6-3 to TRBJ2-5; D is unresolved. This CDR3 has 16 amino acids. The V gene lost 2 bases and the J gene lost 5 bases, with 18 bases spanning the gap. Germline V gene sequence: CDR1 MNHEY, CDR2 SVGEGT. CDR3 protein: CASSYLQGSGTETQYF. The CDR3 DNA reads TGTGCCAGCAGTTACCTCCAAGGGTCAGGTACGGAGACCCAGTACTTC.

This chain joins TRBV5-1 and TRBJ2-5; no reliable D call. Looked up from germline, CDR1 is SGHRS and CDR2 is YFSETQ. This CDR3 is 13 amino acids long. Deletions cut 0 bases from V and 5 bases from J, with 8 bases between. The CDR3 protein is CASSLANRETQYF. CDR3 DNA: TGCGCCAGCAGCTTGGCTAATAGGGAGACCCAGTACTTC.

This clonotype was counted many times. V usage is TRBV4-1 and J usage is TRBJ2-1; D unresolved. Trimming took off 6 bases at V and 1 base at J, with 16 bases between the two ends. Germline assignment: CDR1 MGHRA and CDR2 YSYEKL. The CDR3 length is 16 residues. The CDR3, as DNA: TGCGCCAGCAGTCCAAGTGTGCAGGCGTCCTACAATGAGCAGTTCTTC. Amino acids: CASSPSVQASYNEQFF.

The V and J genes are TRBV9 and TRBJ2-7, with D perhaps matching TRBD1 (5 bases). The CDR3 has 15 residues. Germline assignment: CDR1 SGDLS and CDR2 YYNGEE. V lost 0 bases and J lost 3, with 13 bases in between. The CDR3 nucleotides read TGTGCCAGCAGCGTAGCTTCAGGGATGGGCTACGAGCAGTACTTC. Its translation: CASSVASGMGYEQYF.

The V and J genes are TRBV6-5 and TRBJ1-4; 7 bases map to TRBD1. The ends lost 2 bases at V and 3 bases at J; junction bases unmatched: 3. Germline assignment: CDR1 MNHEY and CDR2 SVGAGI. This CDR3 contains 15 residues. The CDR3 protein is CASSYATGSNEKLFF. The CDR3 DNA reads TGTGCCAGCAGTTACGCGACAGGGTCTAATGAAAAACTGTTTTTT.

This clonotype was picked up a small number of times. V usage is TRBV30 and J usage is TRBJ2-2, with D perhaps TRBD1 (6 bases). CDR3 length: 14 amino acids. Per germline, CDR1 GTSNPN and CDR2 SVGIG (reference sequence). Trimming cost V 5 bases and J 3 bases, with 13 bases left between them. In nucleotides, the CDR3 is TGTGCCTGGCACCGGGGACAATACACCGGGGAGCTGTTTTTT. Protein product: CAWHRGQYTGELFF.

This clonotype has just a few counts. The chain couples TRBV5-1 to TRBJ2-5; no reliable D call. The germline V and J ends were trimmed by 1 base and 1 base, with 8 bases remaining between them. CDR3 length: 14 amino acids. Looked up from germline, CDR1 is SGHRS and CDR2 is YFSETQ. The CDR3 DNA reads as TGCGCCAGCAGCTTGTATGGATCCCAAGAGACCCAGTACTTC. As protein: CASSLYGSQETQYF.

This clonotype occurred a few times. The J gene is TRBJ2-1, the V gene TRBV7-2; 10 positions match TRBD2. Unmatched junction bases numbered 7, after V lost 0 bases and J lost 2 bases. CDR1 and CDR2 (germline): SGHTA, FQGNSA. The CDR3 sequence is 18 residues long. CDR3 region: CASSLAGTSGVTYNEQFF. The CDR3 nucleotides read TGTGCCAGCAGCTTAGCGGGCACTAGCGGGGTTACCTACAATGAGCAGTTCTTC. Variable domain in full (rest from reference TRBV7-2 and TRBJ2-1): GAGVSQSPSNKVTEKGKDVELRCDPISGHTALYWYRQSLGQGLEFLIYFQGNSAPDKSGLPSDRFSAERTGGSVSTLTIQRTQQEDSAVYLCASSLAGTSGVTYNEQFFGPGTRLTVL.

V gene TRBV5-6 combines with J gene TRBJ2-2; TRBD1 agrees at 10 bases. Germline CDR1 SGHDT, CDR2 YYEEEE. V was pared by 4 bases and J by 3 bases, with 6 bases of the junction left unmatched. The CDR3 totals 16 residues. The CDR3 bases are TGTGCCAGCAGCCGGACGACAGGGGGCTACACCGGGGAGCTGTTTTTT. This encodes CASSRTTGGYTGELFF.

This clonotype showed up many times. This chain links TRBV5-1 with TRBJ1-5; D uncertain. The CDR3 is made up of 13 amino acids. CDR1 and CDR2 from the germline V gene are SGHRS and YFSETQ. Trimming pared 0 bases from V and 5 bases from J, leaving 6 bases between. The CDR3 region is CASSLGEDQPQHF. The CDR3 DNA is TGCGCCAGCAGCTTGGGTGAGGATCAGCCCCAGCATTTT.

This clonotype was counted between two and nine times. V and J are TRBV20-1 and TRBJ2-7; 11 nucleotides align to TRBD2. The V segment lost 3 bases and the J segment 4 bases; nucleotides outside the gene matches: 14. Germline CDR1 DFQATT, CDR2 SNEGSKA (reference sequence). The CDR3 extends over 17 amino acids. CDR3 in DNA: TGCAGTGCTAGTGATCCTAGCGGGAGGCTCCTTGGGTACGAGCAGTACTTC. Translating it yields CSASDPSGRLLGYEQYF.

The rearrangement uses TRBV18 and TRBJ1-2; weak D call: TRBD1 (5 bases). The CDR3 contains 13 residues. The V end lost 3 bases, the J end lost 4 bases, and 9 bases lay between the germline ends. CDR1 and CDR2 from the germline V gene are KGHSH and LQKENI. CDR3 amino acids: CASSPREGYGYTF. CDR3 in DNA: TGTGCCAGCTCACCCAGGGAGGGCTATGGCTACACCTTC.

This clonotype was counted only a few times. The chain joins TRBV4-1 to TRBJ2-5; D tentatively reads TRBD1 or TRBD2 (7 bases each). The V gene lost 2 bases and the J gene lost 5 bases, with 27 bases spanning the gap. CDR3 length equals 19 residues. Germline loops: CDR1 MGHRA, CDR2 YSYEKL. DNA for the CDR3: TGCGCCAGCAGCCAATTGGGGGGGGGGTTCGGGACAGCCCAGGAGACCCAGTACTTC. This codes for CASSQLGGGFGTAQETQYF.

The chain has TRBV28 and TRBJ2-1; 7 bases fit TRBD1. Germline lookup yields CDR1 MDHEN and CDR2 SYDVKM. V lost 1 base to trimming and J lost 11 bases; unmatched junction nucleotides: 11. CDR3 size: 15 residues. DNA for the CDR3: TGTGCCAGCAGTTTATCCACTCTCGGACAGGTCAAGCAGTTCTTC. Its protein product is CASSLSTLGQVKQFF.

This clonotype turned up a few times. This chain uses TRBV20-1 with TRBJ2-2, with TRBD2 matching over 13 bases. V dropped 1 base and J dropped 7; count of bases not matched to a gene: 3. Looked up from germline, CDR1 is DFQATT and CDR2 is SNEGSKA (reference sequence). The CDR3 contains 15 residues. CDR3 sequence reads: CSARATSGRSGELFF. Written as DNA, the CDR3 is TGCAGTGCTAGAGCGACTAGCGGGAGGAGCGGGGAGCTGTTTTTT.

This clonotype was picked up many times. The chain has TRBV29-1 and TRBJ2-1, with D perhaps matching TRBD2 (6 bases). The CDR3 covers 12 residues. Looked up from germline, CDR1 is SQVTM and CDR2 is ANQGSEA. V dropped 2 bases and J dropped 9 bases, with 11 bases sitting between them. DNA of the CDR3: TGCAGCGTTGAACCCCACGGGAGTGAGCAGTTCTTC. This sequence encodes CSVEPHGSEQFF.

J is TRBJ2-1 and V is TRBV28, with a tentative D call TRBD1 (6 bases). The germline V and J ends were trimmed by 6 bases and 3 bases, with 12 bases remaining between them. The CDR3 loop spans 14 amino acids. The germline CDR1 and CDR2 sequences are MDHEN and SYDVKM. CDR3 region: CASSLGADYNEQFF. The CDR3 region has the DNA TGTGCCAGCAGCCTGGGGGCAGACTACAATGAGCAGTTCTTC. The variable domain in full, completed from reference TRBV28 and TRBJ2-1, reads DVKVTQSSRYLVKRTGEKVFLECVQDMDHENMFWYRQDPGLGLRLIYFSYDVKMKEKGDIPEGYSVSREKKERFSLILESASTNQTSMYLCASSLGADYNEQFFGPGTRLTVL.

This clonotype came up many times. The chain joins TRBV10-3 to TRBJ2-1; the D gene could be TRBD1 or TRBD2 (5 bases each). There are 15 residues in the CDR3. CDR1 ENHRY and CDR2 SYGVKD come from the germline V gene. V was shortened by 10 bases and J by 2 bases, with 18 bases between the two germline ends. The chain's CDR3 is CATRGVAGPYNEQFF. CDR3 bases: TGTGCCACCCGAGGGGTAGCAGGCCCCTACAATGAGCAGTTCTTC.

J is TRBJ2-3 and V is TRBV28, with D tentatively TRBD1 (5 bases). The V end lost 5 bases, the J end lost 0 bases, and 12 bases lay between the germline ends. The CDR3 is 15 residues long. The germline V gene has CDR1 MDHEN and CDR2 SYDVKM. The chain's CDR3 is CASSPRTPSTDTQYF. The CDR3 coding sequence is TGTGCCAGCAGTCCCAGGACACCTAGCACAGATACGCAGTATTTT.

This clonotype showed up many times. This rearrangement joins TRBV7-8 to TRBJ1-6; 7 nucleotides line up with TRBD1. Germline V gives CDR1 SGHVS, CDR2 FQNEAQ. The CDR3 is made up of 17 amino acids. The J segment lost 5 bases and the V segment lost 4 bases, leaving 11 bases of the junction unmatched. CDR3 DNA sequence: TGTGCCAGCAGCTCCCCTCCAGGGGGAAGTCATAATTCACCCCTCCACTTT. Translated, it gives CASSSPPGGSHNSPLHF.

This clonotype was detected only a few times. The rearrangement joins TRBV12-3 or TRBV12-4 to TRBJ2-3; D ambiguous. V lost 3 bases and J lost 0, with 10 bases in between. This CDR3 is built from 15 residues. The CDR3 is CASSLGALSTDTQYF. The CDR3 nucleotides are TGTGCCAGCAGTTTGGGCGCCCTGAGCACAGATACGCAGTATTTT.

The sample holds a few counts of this clonotype. The rearrangement uses TRBV5-1 and TRBJ2-7; D is undetermined. CDR1 and CDR2 (germline): SGHRS, YFSETQ. Deletions cut 0 bases from V and 9 bases from J, with 19 bases between. The CDR3 contains 15 residues. CDR3 in amino acids: CASSLGGDLEIGQYF. The DNA for the CDR3 is TGCGCCAGCAGCTTGGGTGGAGACCTCGAGATTGGGCAGTACTTC.

The chain joins TRBV10-1 to TRBJ2-4, with 8 bases identical to TRBD1. Germline CDR1 reads WNHNN; CDR2 reads SYGVQD (reference sequence). Trimming removed 2 bases from V and 6 bases from J; junction bases left unmatched: 6. This CDR3 has 15 residues. The CDR3 loop is CASSETRGRLNIQYF. The DNA of the CDR3 is TGCGCCAGCAGTGAGACCAGGGGGCGGTTAAACATTCAGTACTTC.

This clonotype was observed a handful of times. The CDR3 coding sequence is TGCAGCGTTGACAGGGGGCTTGACACTGAAGCTTTCTTT. It encodes CSVDRGLDTEAFF. The rearrangement links TRBV29-1 to TRBJ1-1; 8 nucleotides agree with TRBD1. The CDR3 runs to 13 residues. Trimming took 3 bases from V and 3 from J; bases not matched to a gene: 3. CDR1 is SQVTM, CDR2 ANQGSEA, per germline. Full variable domain (outside the CDR3, taken from reference TRBV29-1 and TRBJ1-1): SAVISQKPSRDICQRGTSLTIQCQVDSQVTMMFWYRQQPGQSLTLIATANQGSEATYESGFVIDKFPISRPNLTFSTLTVSNMSPEDSSIYLCSVDRGLDTEAFFGQGTRLTVV.